The 27 T cell receptor beta chains given below trace back to one sample, sequenced in a study of blood T cell repertoires in COVID-19. Produced via immunoSEQ multiplex PCR; TCRdb's table is partial and in-frame only. The sample includes 220,000 or so clones, nearly 90% of them seen just once. Sequenced material: PBMCs or T cells enriched from blood (not recorded which). These receptors came from a man between 25 and 39 years old who had been exposed to COVID-19.

The count of this clone is one. V usage is TRBV6-5 and J usage is TRBJ1-6; the D is unclear. Trimming shortened V by 0 bases and J by 9 bases, and 12 bases separated the two germline ends. CDR3 length: 15 amino acids. CDR1 and CDR2 (germline): MNHEY, SVGAGI. In DNA form, the CDR3 reads TGTGCCAGCAGTTACTCAAGGGTCGAGGGTTCACCCCTCCACTTT. It translates to CASSYSRVEGSPLHF.

The chain joins TRBV4-2 to TRBJ1-2; 8 bases are shared with TRBD1. This CDR3 spans 17 amino acids. Trimming cost V 0 bases and J 4 bases; bases outside gene matches: 10. The germline V gene encodes CDR1 LGHNA and CDR2 YNFKEQ. For the CDR3, the DNA is TGTGCCAGCAGCCAAGATGCTGGCGGCAGGGGGCCCTATGGCTACACCTTC. Translating gives CASSQDAGGRGPYGYTF.

The chain employs TRBV18 and TRBJ1-6, with TRBD1 identical over 7 bases. This CDR3 has 12 residues. With V trimmed by 5 bases and J by 10 bases, 2 bases remained unmatched. In germline, CDR1 is KGHSH, CDR2 LQKENI. The CDR3 protein is CASSAGQSPLHF. The CDR3 coding sequence is TGTGCCAGCTCAGCGGGACAGTCACCCCTCCACTTT.

The V and J genes are TRBV7-6 and TRBJ2-1; no firm D call. Germline-derived CDR1 and CDR2 are SGHVS and FNYEAQ. Trimming pared 1 base from V and 1 base from J, leaving 8 bases between. The CDR3 has 15 amino acids. The CDR3 protein is CASSLEYGSYNEQFF. Here the CDR3 DNA reads TGTGCCAGCAGCTTAGAGTACGGGTCCTACAATGAGCAGTTCTTC.

The gene calls are TRBV29-1 and TRBJ2-4, with TRBD1 as a possible D gene (5 bases). The V end was cut by 1 base, the J end by 0 bases, with 10 bases between. CDR1 is SQVTM, CDR2 ANQGSEA, per germline. The CDR3 has 15 amino acids. CDR3 sequence reads: CSVEGGRLAKNIQYF. CDR3 nucleotides: TGCAGCGTTGAAGGGGGCCGGCTAGCCAAAAACATTCAGTACTTC.

The rearrangement links TRBV9 to TRBJ2-3; tentative D call: TRBD1 (5 bases). This CDR3 is built from 15 residues. Trimming removed 3 bases at V and 0 bases at J, with 11 bases between. Germline CDR1 and CDR2: SGDLS and YYNGEE. The CDR3 coding sequence is TGTGCCAGCAGCGCACATGGGGCCAGCACAGATACGCAGTATTTT. It is translated as CASSAHGASTDTQYF.

V usage is TRBV19 and J usage is TRBJ1-2, with 7 bases lining up with TRBD1. In germline, CDR1 is LNHDA, CDR2 SQIVND (reference sequence). Unmatched junction bases numbered 11, after V lost 8 bases and J lost 8 bases. There are 13 residues in the CDR3. CDR3 in amino acids: CASLVQGGLGYTF. The CDR3 DNA sequence: TGTGCCAGTCTGGTACAAGGGGGCCTGGGCTACACCTTC. Based on the CDR3 plus reference TRBV19 and TRBJ1-2, the full variable domain is DGGITQSPKYLFRKEGQNVTLSCEQNLNHDAMYWYRQDPGQGLRLIYYSQIVNDFQKGDIAEGYSVSREKKESFPLTVTSAQKNPTAFYLCASLVQGGLGYTFGSGTRLTVV.

J is TRBJ1-2 and V is TRBV5-4; D unclear. CDR3 size: 14 residues. Germline assignment: CDR1 SGHNT and CDR2 YYREEE (reference sequence). V was pared by 4 bases and J by 3 bases, with 13 bases between. The DNA of the CDR3 is TGTGCCAGCAGCCACGTTGGGGAGGACTATGGCTACACCTTC. Translated, it gives CASSHVGEDYGYTF. The whole variable domain, remainder taken from reference TRBV5-4 and TRBJ1-2, is ETGVTQSPTHLIKTRGQQVTLRCSSQSGHNTVSWYQQALGQGPQFIFQYYREEENGRGNFPPRFSGLQFPNYSSELNVNALELDDSALYLCASSHVGEDYGYTFGSGTRLTVV.

The V call is TRBV5-1, the J call TRBJ2-1, with 9 positions matching TRBD2. The ends lost 2 bases at V and 9 bases at J; junction bases unmatched: 6. The CDR3 is 14 amino acids. The germline CDR1 and CDR2 sequences are SGHRS and YFSETQ. CDR3 protein: CASSFGASGVEQFF. DNA for the CDR3: TGCGCCAGCAGCTTCGGGGCTAGCGGGGTTGAGCAGTTCTTC.

The CDR3 DNA reads as TGTGCCAGCAGGCCTAGACTAGCGGGGGGGCTCGAGCAGTACTTC. Its translation is CASRPRLAGGLEQYF. J is TRBJ2-7 and V is TRBV6-2 or TRBV6-3; 14 bases fit TRBD2. There are 15 residues in the CDR3. Germline V gives CDR1 MNHEY, CDR2 SVGEGT. Trimming removed 6 bases from V and 6 bases from J; junction bases left unmatched: 7.

The genes are TRBV5-4 and TRBJ2-2; D not resolved. Looked up from germline, CDR1 is SGHNT and CDR2 is YYREEE (reference sequence). The CDR3 is made up of 14 amino acids. The V gene lost 0 bases and the J gene lost 1 base, with 4 bases spanning the gap. The CDR3 DNA reads TGTGCCAGCAGCTTGGGTCAGAACACCGGGGAGCTGTTTTTT. The encoded protein is CASSLGQNTGELFF.

The V gene is TRBV20-1, the J gene TRBJ2-2, with 8 bases matching TRBD1. The ends lost 3 bases at V and 3 bases at J; junction bases unmatched: 6. Germline V gene lookup returns CDR1 DFQATT and CDR2 SNEGSKA (reference sequence). CDR3 length: 15 amino acids. CDR3 DNA: TGCAGTGCTAGTCAAATACAGGGGGACACCGGGGAGCTGTTTTTT. Its translation is CSASQIQGDTGELFF.

This sequence joins TRBV27 and TRBJ2-2; D unresolved. Germline CDR1 MNHEY, CDR2 SMNVEV (reference sequence). The CDR3 is 13 amino acids. Trimming stripped 2 bases from V and 6 bases from J, with 7 bases between. Here the CDR3 DNA reads TGTGCCAGCAGTTTACTACTTGCCGGGGAGCTGTTTTTT. As protein: CASSLLLAGELFF.

The chain links TRBV5-1 to TRBJ2-1, with D perhaps matching TRBD2 (6 bases). CDR1 and CDR2 from the germline V gene are SGHRS and YFSETQ. V gave up 4 bases and J gave up 1 base, with 12 bases separating them. This CDR3 contains 15 residues. The DNA for the CDR3 is TGCGCCAGCAGCCGCGGGACGGAGTCCTACAATGAGCAGTTCTTC. As protein: CASSRGTESYNEQFF.

The chain is built from TRBV6-5 and TRBJ1-5; 11 positions agree with TRBD1. V gave up 6 bases and J gave up 6 bases; unmatched junction bases: 4. This CDR3 spans 14 amino acids. Germline V gene lookup returns CDR1 MNHEY and CDR2 SVGAGI. CDR3 in amino acids: CASSGQGAGQPQHF. The CDR3 region has the DNA TGTGCCAGCAGCGGACAGGGGGCGGGTCAGCCCCAGCATTTT.

This chain connects TRBV15 to TRBJ1-3; D is undetermined. Trimming left V 8 bases short and J 0 bases short, with 14 bases between. Germline CDR1 reads LNHNV; CDR2 reads YYDKDF (reference sequence). The CDR3 consists of 15 residues. Here the CDR3 DNA reads TGTGCCACCTGCACGAGCCCGAACTCTGGAAACACCATATATTTT. Translating gives CATCTSPNSGNTIYF.

This chain connects TRBV29-1 to TRBJ2-1; D is perhaps TRBD1 (6 bases). V was pared by 5 bases and J by 11 bases, with 22 bases between. The CDR3 sequence is 14 residues long. Germline V lookup: CDR1 SQVTM, CDR2 ANQGSEA. CDR3 in DNA: TGCAGCGTTAACGGACAGACGGGTCTAGCAAAGCAGTTCTTC. Translating gives CSVNGQTGLAKQFF.

The chain has TRBV12-5 and TRBJ1-4; D unclear. Germline CDR1 reads LGHNT; CDR2 reads FRNRAP. Between the trimmed V and J ends, which lost 6 bases and 2 bases, there was a span of 10 bases. The CDR3 has 14 amino acids. This CDR3 is CASGDGDTNEKLFF. As DNA, the CDR3 is TGTGCTAGTGGAGACGGAGATACTAATGAAAAACTGTTTTTT.

V usage is TRBV5-1 and J usage is TRBJ1-2, with D possibly being TRBD1 (6 bases). The CDR3 totals 13 residues. Germline V gene lookup returns CDR1 SGHRS and CDR2 YFSETQ. Trimming cost V 4 bases and J 6 bases, with 13 bases left between them. The CDR3 region has the DNA TGCGCCAGCAGCCTTAACAGGGCGAATGGCTACACCTTC. Translation: CASSLNRANGYTF.

The rearrangement uses TRBV19 and TRBJ1-2, with a possible D match to TRBD1 (6 bases). In germline, CDR1 is LNHDA, CDR2 SQIVND (reference sequence). The CDR3 length is 12 residues. Deletions cut 4 bases from V and 8 bases from J, with 11 bases between. CDR3 region: CASSTRGNGYTF. As DNA, the CDR3 is TGTGCCAGTAGTACCAGGGGCAACGGCTACACCTTC.

This chain joins TRBV7-3 and TRBJ2-7; possible D gene TRBD1, 6 bases. Germline-derived CDR1 and CDR2 are SGHTA and FQGTGA. CDR3 size: 14 residues. The V end was cut by 5 bases, the J end by 3 bases, with 14 bases between. CDR3 in amino acids: CASSITGTSYEQYF. CDR3 sequence (DNA): TGTGCCAGCAGCATTACCGGGACAAGCTACGAGCAGTACTTC. Variable domain in full (rest from reference TRBV7-3 and TRBJ2-7): GAGVSQTPSNKVTEKGKYVELRCDPISGHTALYWYRQSLGQGPEFLIYFQGTGAADDSGLPNDRFFAVRPEGSVSTLKIQRTERGDSAVYLCASSITGTSYEQYFGPGTRLTVT.

This chain joins TRBV29-1 and TRBJ2-2, with D possibly being TRBD1 (5 bases). This CDR3 is 12 amino acids long. Germline V gene data show CDR1 as SQVTM and CDR2 as ANQGSEA. V dropped 4 bases and J dropped 6 bases, with 9 bases sitting between them. The CDR3 spells CSVVVGAGELFF. DNA for the CDR3: TGCAGCGTTGTTGTAGGGGCCGGGGAGCTGTTTTTT.

The chain is built from TRBV19 and TRBJ2-3, with 9 bases identical to TRBD2. V lost 3 bases and J lost 0; bases outside the gene matches: 7. This CDR3 contains 17 residues. CDR1 is LNHDA and CDR2 is SQIVND in the germline V gene (reference sequence). This CDR3 is CASSIRLAGPSTDTQYF. The CDR3 DNA follows: TGTGCCAGTAGTATTCGGCTAGCGGGGCCTAGCACAGATACGCAGTATTTT.

The chain uses TRBV4-3 and TRBJ1-3, with D tentatively TRBD1 (6 bases). The CDR3 totals 15 residues. CDR1 is LGHNA, CDR2 YSLEER, per germline. V lost 0 bases and J lost 4, with 10 bases in between. The CDR3 region has the DNA TGCGCCAGCAGCCAAGATAAGGGGGTCGGAAACACCATATATTTT. Translation: CASSQDKGVGNTIYF.

This chain connects TRBV4-1 to TRBJ2-1; 8 bases are a match to TRBD1. Germline V gene data show CDR1 as MGHRA and CDR2 as YSYEKL. This CDR3 has 15 amino acids. V shed 1 base, J shed 4 bases, and the junction held 3 bases outside the gene matches. The DNA for the CDR3 is TGCGCCAGCAGCCAAGGGACAGGGTGGTACAATGAGCAGTTCTTC. Protein product: CASSQGTGWYNEQFF.

V is TRBV6-5 and J is TRBJ2-5; tentatively, D is TRBD1 (6 bases). The germline V gene encodes CDR1 MNHEY and CDR2 SVGAGI. CDR3 size: 15 residues. Trimming stripped 7 bases from V and 2 bases from J, with 17 bases between. Here the CDR3 reads CASTESGTRQETQYF. CDR3 coding DNA: TGTGCCAGCACCGAATCCGGGACACGACAAGAGACCCAGTACTTC.

This chain links TRBV5-1 with TRBJ2-7; 12 nucleotides match TRBD1. With V trimmed by 4 bases and J by 7 bases, 6 bases remained unmatched. Germline V gene sequence: CDR1 SGHRS, CDR2 YFSETQ. The length of the CDR3 is 14 residues. The CDR3 region is CASSQGQGAGEQYF. The CDR3 coding sequence is TGCGCCAGCAGCCAGGGACAGGGGGCGGGAGAGCAGTACTTC.